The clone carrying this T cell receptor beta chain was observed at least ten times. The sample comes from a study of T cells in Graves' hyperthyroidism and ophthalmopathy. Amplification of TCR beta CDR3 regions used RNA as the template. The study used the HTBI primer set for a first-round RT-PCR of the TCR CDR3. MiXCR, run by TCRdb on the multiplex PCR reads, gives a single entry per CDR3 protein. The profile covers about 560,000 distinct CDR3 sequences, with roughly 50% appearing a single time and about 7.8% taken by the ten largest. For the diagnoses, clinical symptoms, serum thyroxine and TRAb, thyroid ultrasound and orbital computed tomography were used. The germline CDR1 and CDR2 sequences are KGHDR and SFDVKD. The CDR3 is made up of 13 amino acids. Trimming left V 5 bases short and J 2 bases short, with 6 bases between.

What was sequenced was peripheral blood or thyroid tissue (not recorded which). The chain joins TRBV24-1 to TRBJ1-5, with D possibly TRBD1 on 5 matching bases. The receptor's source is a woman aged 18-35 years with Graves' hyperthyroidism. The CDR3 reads CATSVGGNQPQHF. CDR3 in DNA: TGTGCCACCAGTGTGGGGGGCAATCAGCCCCAGCATTTT.